These 5 T cell receptor beta chains came from one sample sequenced in a study of T cell repertoires in cytomegalovirus infection. Their recognized antigens are unknown. One entry per CDR3 protein, called by TCRdb with MiXCR from the reads. The repertoire holds more than 250,000 distinct CDR3 sequences, with roughly 25% as singletons. Here the sequenced sample was cultured PBMCs, taken from culture after CMV antigen stimulation. The source of these receptors is a human donor in good health (CMV status not recorded). Some clones in this sample may be carry-over from other donors' samples.

This clonotype has a count of ten or more. CDR3 protein: CASSSVPMGPEAFF. For the CDR3, the DNA is TGTGCCAGCAGCTCGGTACCAATGGGTCCCGAAGCTTTCTTT. The chain links TRBV7-2 to TRBJ1-1; D uncertain. The germline gives CDR1 SGHTA, CDR2 FQGNSA. CDR3 length equals 14 residues. V lost 4 bases and J 8 bases, leaving 17 bases between the germline ends.

The chain employs TRBV2 and TRBJ2-3, with 8 bases that match TRBD2. CDR1 is SNHLY, CDR2 FYNNEI, per germline. The junction had 9 bases not matched to a gene; V was cut back by 5 bases and J by 5 bases. This CDR3 spans 15 amino acids. CDR3 sequence reads: CASSSLSGSGDTQYF. The CDR3, as DNA: TGTGCCAGCAGTTCGTTAAGCGGGAGTGGAGATACGCAGTATTTT. The full variable domain, completed using reference TRBV2 and TRBJ2-3, is EPEVTQTPSHQVTQMGQEVILRCVPISNHLYFYWYRQILGQKVEFLVSFYNNEISEKSEIFDDQFSVERPDGSNFTLKIRSTKLEDSAMYFCASSSLSGSGDTQYFGPGTRLTVL.

About this clonotype itself: With a much larger clone just one base away, this may be a read error. The CDR3 loop is CATRDPTGEGTEAFF. The CDR3 coding sequence is TGTGCCACCAGAGACCCGACAGGGGAAGGCACTGAAGCTTTCTTT. This chain connects TRBV24-1 to TRBJ1-1, with 8 bases that match TRBD1. V was pared by 7 bases and J by 4 bases, with 10 bases of the junction left unmatched. Germline CDR1 reads KGHDR; CDR2 reads SFDVKD. CDR3 length: 15 residues.

The DNA for the CDR3 is TGTGCCAGCAGTTACTTAGGTCTAGCGAGGGGGGAGCTGTTTTTT. Amino acid sequence: CASSYLGLARGELFF. The V call is TRBV6-5, the J call TRBJ2-2; tentatively, D is TRBD2 (6 bases). The CDR3 runs 15 residues. V was pared by 1 base and J by 8 bases, with 14 bases between. CDR1 and CDR2 from the germline V gene are MNHEY and SVGAGI.

The J gene is TRBJ1-5, the V gene TRBV23-1; D perhaps matches TRBD1 (5 bases). TRBV23-1 is an ORF, with its function uncertain. V gave up 4 bases and J gave up 6 bases, with 22 bases separating them. The CDR3 has 17 residues. CDR3 protein: CASSLCCGHFERQPQHF. In DNA, the CDR3 is TGCGCCAGCAGTCTGTGTTGTGGACACTTCGAGCGTCAGCCCCAGCATTTT.